This T cell receptor (beta chain) appears in the sequencing data of a study of blood T cell repertoires in COVID-19. Study information: The origin of the acute and convalescent COVID-19 samples was the United States, Italy and Spain. The cDNA or gDNA used as material had been derived from T cells, B-cell-depleted T cells, or PBMCs.

Original processing notes: It was from reference gene primer amplification that nucleated cell counts were estimated. The table came from immunoSEQ multiplex PCR; TCRdb's copy has only in-frame clones and leaves some out. V, J and clone size are those of that table, while D and trimming were read from the DNA. The sample shows a few hundred thousand clones, about 87% of them seen only once. Germline V gene sequence: CDR1 SGDLS, CDR2 YYNGEE. The length of the CDR3 is 16 residues. Trimming removed 4 bases from V and 2 bases from J, with 18 bases in between. This receptor was identified in a man in his 60s with acute or convalescent COVID-19. The sequenced sample consisted of peripheral blood. The gene calls are TRBV9 and TRBJ1-1, with unresolved D. CDR3 coding DNA: TGTGCCAGCAGCCCCGCCCCCCGGGGAAGAAACACTGAAGCTTTCTTT. Translated: CASSPAPRGRNTEAFF.